The sequence of this T cell receptor (beta chain) was determined in a study of OX40 agonist ivuxolimab in advanced cancers. Sequencing was performed with immunoSEQ multiplex PCR; in TCRdb, only in-frame clones are kept and a portion is missing. Among more than 45,000 clones listed, approximately 86% were seen once. A remark on this clone: Its antigen is not known.

General study points: Clones of CD4+ and CD8+ blood T cells grew by week 6 at doses of 0.1 to 3.0 mg/kg.

The timepoints at which blood was sampled were baseline, cycle 4 day 1, and cycle 7 day 1. J gave up 2 bases and V 2 bases, and 5 bases lay outside the gene matches. Per germline, CDR1 ENHRY and CDR2 SYGVKD. This CDR3 spans 15 amino acids. The source material was CD4+ or CD8+ T cells sorted from blood, sampled in a trial of the OX40 agonist ivuxolimab. The chain recombines TRBV10-3 with TRBJ2-7, with 8 bases matching TRBD2. The clonotype comes from an adult with an advanced solid tumor such as melanoma, head and neck, liver or kidney cancer. As DNA, the CDR3 is TGTGCCATCAGTGAGCCGGGACTAGGGCCCTACGAGCAGTACTTC. It specifies CAISEPGLGPYEQYF.